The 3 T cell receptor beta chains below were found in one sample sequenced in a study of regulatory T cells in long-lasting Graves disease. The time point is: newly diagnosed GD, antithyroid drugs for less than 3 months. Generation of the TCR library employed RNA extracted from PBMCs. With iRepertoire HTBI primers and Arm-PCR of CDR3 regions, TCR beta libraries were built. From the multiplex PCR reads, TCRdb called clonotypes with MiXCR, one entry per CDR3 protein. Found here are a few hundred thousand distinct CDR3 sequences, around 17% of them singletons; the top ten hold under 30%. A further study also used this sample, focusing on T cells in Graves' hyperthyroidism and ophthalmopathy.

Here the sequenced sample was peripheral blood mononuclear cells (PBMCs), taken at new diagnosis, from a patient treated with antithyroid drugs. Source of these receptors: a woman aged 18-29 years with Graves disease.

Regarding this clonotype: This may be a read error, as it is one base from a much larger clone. The CDR3, as DNA: TGTGCCAGCAGTGATGCGGGGAGCTCCTACGAGCAGTTCTTC. Protein: CASSDAGSSYEQFF. The rearrangement joins TRBV2 to TRBJ2-1; possibly TRBD2 for D (6 bases). V was pared by 3 bases and J by 10 bases, with 16 bases between. This CDR3 comprises 14 residues. Germline V CDR1 and CDR2: SNHLY, FYNNEI.

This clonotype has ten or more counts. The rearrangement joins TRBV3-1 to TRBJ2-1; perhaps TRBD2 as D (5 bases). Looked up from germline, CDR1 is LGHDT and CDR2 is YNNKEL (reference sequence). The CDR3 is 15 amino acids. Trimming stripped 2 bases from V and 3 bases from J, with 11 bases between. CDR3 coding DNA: TGTGCCAGCAGCCAAAGGTCACTAGACTACAATGAGCAGTTCTTC. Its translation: CASSQRSLDYNEQFF.

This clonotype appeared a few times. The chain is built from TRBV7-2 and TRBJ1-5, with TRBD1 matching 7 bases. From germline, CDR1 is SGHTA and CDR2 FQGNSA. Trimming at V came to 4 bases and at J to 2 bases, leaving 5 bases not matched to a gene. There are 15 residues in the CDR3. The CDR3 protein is CASSSWDSRNQPQHF. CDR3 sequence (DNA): TGTGCCAGCAGCTCCTGGGACAGCCGCAATCAGCCCCAGCATTTT. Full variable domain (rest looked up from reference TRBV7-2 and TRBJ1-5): GAGVSQSPSNKVTEKGKDVELRCDPISGHTALYWYRQSLGQGLEFLIYFQGNSAPDKSGLPSDRFSAERTGGSVSTLTIQRTQQEDSAVYLCASSSWDSRNQPQHFGDGTRLSIL.